This is a list of T cell receptor beta chains from one sample in a study of shared clonotypes between healthy human individuals. Libraries were prepared by immunoSEQ multiplex PCR; TCRdb keeps only in-frame clonotypes and omits some of them. Found here are 2 million to 2.5 million clones, almost 96% of them singletons; the top ten hold around 0.13%. Sequencing used naive CD4+ T cells sorted from blood. These receptors all stem from a man aged 18 to 29 in good health. CDR3s include the opening cysteine and the closing phenylalanine or tryptophan. The D gene is left open where the match is weak. Size values are once, few and many counts, or a class for expanded clones, and some rows have none.

TRBV9	-	TRBD2	TRBJ2-5	TGTGCCAGCAGCGAGCCATACGCGGGAGTGATCGAGACCCAGTACTTC	CASSEPYAGVIETQYF
TRBV5-4	-	TRBD1	TRBJ2-3	TGTGCCACTAAGGGGGCCCCAGATACGCAGTATTTT	CATKGAPDTQYF
TRBV18	-	-	TRBJ1-1	TGTGCCAGCTCACCGGGGGCCCAAGAGAACACTGAAGCTTTCTTT	CASSPGAQENTEAFF
TRBV5-4	-	TRBD1	TRBJ2-7	TGTGCCAGCAGCTTGGAAGGGACAGCGAACTACGAGCAGTACTTC	CASSLEGTANYEQYF
TRBV19	-	TRBD1	TRBJ1-2	TGTGCCAGTAAGACAGGGGAGGGGTATGGCTACACCTTC	CASKTGEGYGYTF
TRBV10-3	-	-	TRBJ1-6	TGTGCCATCAGCGCACCGGGACAACACCTCCACTTT	CAISAPGQHLHF
TRBV5-1	-	TRBD1	TRBJ1-1	TGCGCCAGCAACTTGGGACAGGTTAGCACTGAAGCTTTCTTT	CASNLGQVSTEAFF
TRBV18	-	-	TRBJ1-2	TGTGCCAGCTCACCACTACCCCCGACGTCGGGCGGGTTTAATGGCTACACCTTC	CASSPLPPTSGGFNGYTF
TRBV11-2	-	TRBD1	TRBJ1-2	TGTGCCAGCAGCTTGGACAGGTTTGGAGGCTACACCTTC	CASSLDRFGGYTF
TRBV2	-	-	TRBJ1-2	TGTGCCAGCAGTGTTCTACAGGGCATAGATGGCTACACCTTC	CASSVLQGIDGYTF
TRBV5-1	-	-	TRBJ2-7	TGCGCCAGCAGCTCATGGCCAGGGGAAGAGCAGTACTTC	CASSSWPGEEQYF
TRBV7-2	-	TRBD2	TRBJ2-7	TGTGCCAGCAGCTTAGGTGGCGGGAGTTCCTACGAGCAGTACTTC	CASSLGGGSSYEQYF
TRBV6-5	once	-	TRBJ1-1	TGTGCCAGCACCCGAGCCAGGGGAACTGAAGCTTTCTTT	CASTRARGTEAFF
TRBV30	-	-	TRBJ1-1	TGTGCCCTGGCCCCAAAATACACTGAAGCTTTCTTT	CALAPKYTEAFF
TRBV30	-	-	TRBJ2-3	TGTGCCTGGAGCGGTTCTTCCGCTAGCACAGATACGCAGTATTTT	CAWSGSSASTDTQYF
TRBV6-6	-	TRBD2	TRBJ2-7	TGTGCCAGCAGCCCTAGCGGGAGTGGGTCCTACGAGCAGTACTTC	CASSPSGSGSYEQYF
TRBV7-2	once	TRBD1	TRBJ2-5	TGTGCCAGCAGCCCAAGAGCGGGACAGGGAGAGACCCAGTACTTC	CASSPRAGQGETQYF
TRBV6-5	-	-	TRBJ1-1	TGTGCCAGCAGTTACTCCCTCCTGGGGATGAACACTGAAGCTTTCTTT	CASSYSLLGMNTEAFF
TRBV29-1	-	TRBD1	TRBJ1-5	TGCAGCGTTGGGGTCTCGGGACAGGGTCTTGAGCCCCAGCATTTT	CSVGVSGQGLEPQHF
TRBV30	once	-	TRBJ1-2	TGTGCCTGGAGTGTAAAATCGGTACAGGGAGGAGGCTACACCTTC	CAWSVKSVQGGGYTF
TRBV11-2	-	TRBD2	TRBJ2-4	TGTGCCAGCAGCTCCGGGACTAGCGGGAACATTCAGTACTTC	CASSSGTSGNIQYF
TRBV28	few	-	TRBJ1-2	TGTGCCAGCAGTCTGACAGAGAACTATGGCTACACCTTC	CASSLTENYGYTF
TRBV7-2	-	-	TRBJ2-7	TGTGCCAGCAGCTTAGAAGGGAGCATCGTCGAGCAGTACTTC	CASSLEGSIVEQYF
TRBV5-4	-	TRBD1	TRBJ1-1	TGTGCCAGCAGCTCGGGACAGGGGGCAGGCCTGAACACTGAAGCTTTCTTT	CASSSGQGAGLNTEAFF
TRBV5-6	-	-	TRBJ1-5	TGTGCCAGCAGCTTGTGGGGGGACCAGCCCCAGCATTTT	CASSLWGDQPQHF
TRBV4-1	-	-	TRBJ2-5	TGCGCCAGCAGCCAAGTTTCTGAAGAGACCCAGTACTTC	CASSQVSEETQYF
TRBV7-2	once	-	TRBJ2-4	TGTGCCAGCAGCTTAGAGACTCTGACTAACATTCAGTACTTC	CASSLETLTNIQYF